This TCR beta chain was recorded in a study of beta chain features in type 1 diabetes. General observations from the study: Compared to healthy donors, patients appeared to have naive, central memory and Treg TCRB repertoires that were more alike. Patients with Type 1 diabetes showed moderately but significantly shorter TCRB CDR3s in all four CD4+ subsets. The analysis here could not establish whether HLA type shapes TCRB rearrangement.

V was clipped by 10 bases and J by 0 bases, with 19 bases between them. CDR3 size: 17 residues. The germline gives CDR1 ENHRY, CDR2 SYGVKD. Every bit of the isolated RNA underwent reverse transcription, so sequencing read expressed TCRB transcripts. TCRdb keeps only in-frame clones here, not all; method: immunoSEQ multiplex PCR. This table has more than 300,000 clones, 9.5% to 10% appearing once. This clone has a handful of counts. Its antigen is as yet unknown. The chain recombines TRBV10-3 with TRBJ2-6; no firm D call. This TCR came from a man aged 25-40 years with type 1 diabetes. Source material: central memory CD4+ T cells from blood. CDR3 DNA: TGTGCCACTTTAGGCGGCCAGTCCTTCTCTGGGGCCAACGTCCTGACTTTC. This sequence encodes CATLGGQSFSGANVLTF.